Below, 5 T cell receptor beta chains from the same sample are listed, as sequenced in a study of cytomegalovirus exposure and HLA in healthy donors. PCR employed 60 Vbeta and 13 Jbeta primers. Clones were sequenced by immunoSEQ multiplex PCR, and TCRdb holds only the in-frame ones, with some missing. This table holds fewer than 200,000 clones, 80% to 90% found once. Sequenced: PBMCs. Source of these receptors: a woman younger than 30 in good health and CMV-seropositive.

CDR3 sequence reads: CASSIAAGDPYEQYF. For the CDR3, the DNA is TGTGCCAGTAGTATAGCAGCGGGGGATCCTTACGAGCAGTACTTC. V usage is TRBV19 and J usage is TRBJ2-7; 8 bases align to TRBD2. J was trimmed by 4 bases and V by 1 base; bases with no gene match: 6. This CDR3 has 15 residues. Germline V gene data show CDR1 as LNHDA and CDR2 as SQIVND (reference sequence).

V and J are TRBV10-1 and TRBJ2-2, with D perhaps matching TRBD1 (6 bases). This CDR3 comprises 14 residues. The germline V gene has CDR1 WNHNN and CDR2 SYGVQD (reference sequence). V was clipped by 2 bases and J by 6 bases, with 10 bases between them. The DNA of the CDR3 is TGCGCCAGCAGTGAGGTATCAGGGGCCGGGGAGCTGTTTTTT. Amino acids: CASSEVSGAGELFF.

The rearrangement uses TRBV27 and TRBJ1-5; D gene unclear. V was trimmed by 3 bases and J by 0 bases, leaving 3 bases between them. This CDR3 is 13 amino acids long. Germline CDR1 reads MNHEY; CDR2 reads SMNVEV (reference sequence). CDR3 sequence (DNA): TGTGCCAGCAGTTTTTATAGCAATCAGCCCCAGCATTTT. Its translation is CASSFYSNQPQHF.

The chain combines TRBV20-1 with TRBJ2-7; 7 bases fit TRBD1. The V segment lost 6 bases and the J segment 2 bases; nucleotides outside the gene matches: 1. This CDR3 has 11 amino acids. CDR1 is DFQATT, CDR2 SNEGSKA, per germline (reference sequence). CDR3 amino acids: CSADRAYEQYF. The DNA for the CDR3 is TGCAGTGCCGACAGGGCCTACGAGCAGTACTTC.

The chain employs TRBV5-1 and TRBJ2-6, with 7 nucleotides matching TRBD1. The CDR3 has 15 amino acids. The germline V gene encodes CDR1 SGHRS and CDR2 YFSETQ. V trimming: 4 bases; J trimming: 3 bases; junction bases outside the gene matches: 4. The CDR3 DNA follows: TGCGCCAGCAGCCTAGGGGGCGGTGGGGCCAACGTCCTGACTTTC. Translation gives CASSLGGGGANVLTF.